One sample yielded the 26 T cell receptor beta chains listed below, sequenced in a study of cytomegalovirus exposure and HLA in healthy donors. The PCR made use of 60 Vbeta and 13 Jbeta primers. The table came from immunoSEQ multiplex PCR; TCRdb's copy has only in-frame clones and leaves some out. The repertoire holds more than 100,000 clones, with roughly four fifths as singletons. The sample was PBMCs. The source of these receptors is a woman in her thirties in good health and CMV-seropositive.

The chain recombines TRBV5-1 with TRBJ2-5; a weak D match, TRBD1 (7 bases). CDR3 length equals 19 residues. The V and J ends lost 0 bases and 11 bases respectively, with 32 bases between them. Germline V CDR1 and CDR2: SGHRS, YFSETQ. CDR3: CASSLGWGQGDSRTGEQYF. Written as DNA, the CDR3 is TGCGCCAGCAGCTTGGGGTGGGGCCAAGGGGACAGTAGGACGGGGGAGCAGTACTTC.

The rearrangement uses TRBV7-6 and TRBJ2-6, with D unclear. Trimming took off 5 bases at V and 0 bases at J, with 5 bases between the two ends. This CDR3 has 14 amino acids. Germline CDR1 is SGHVS and CDR2 is FNYEAQ. The CDR3: CASSPGSGANVLTF. In DNA, the CDR3 is TGTGCCAGCAGCCCCGGCTCTGGGGCCAACGTCCTGACTTTC.

The chain recombines TRBV28 with TRBJ1-2, with no clear D. Germline values: CDR1 MDHEN, CDR2 SYDVKM. Trimming left V 5 bases short and J 2 bases short, with 6 bases between. CDR3 size: 12 residues. The CDR3 region is CASSSSNYGYTF. The CDR3 bases are TGTGCCAGCAGTAGCTCCAACTATGGCTACACCTTC.

This clone came up a few times. CDR3 protein: CASSVQSTYEQYF. The CDR3 DNA follows: TGTGCCAGCAGTGTCCAGTCCACCTACGAGCAGTACTTC. This chain joins TRBV6-6 and TRBJ2-7; unclear D gene. The CDR3 has 13 amino acids. V was trimmed by 5 bases and J by 2 bases, leaving 10 bases between them. Germline V gene data show CDR1 as MNHNY and CDR2 as SVGAGI (reference sequence).

The chain carries TRBV6-6 and TRBJ2-1, with D tentatively TRBD1 (5 bases). V lost 0 bases and J lost 8, with 14 bases in between. CDR1 and CDR2 (germline): MNHNY, SVGAGI (reference sequence). CDR3 length: 15 residues. The CDR3 coding sequence is TGTGCCAGCAGTTACTCGCCAGGGCGGTGGGATGAGCAGTTCTTC. Translating gives CASSYSPGRWDEQFF.

The V call is TRBV11-2, the J call TRBJ1-4; maybe TRBD1 (6 bases). V lost 1 base and J 2 bases, leaving 14 bases between the germline ends. The germline V gene has CDR1 SGHAT and CDR2 FQNNGV. This CDR3 has 17 residues. The CDR3 loop is CASSLVTGSMTNEKLFF. The CDR3 DNA sequence: TGTGCCAGCAGCTTAGTCACAGGGAGTATGACTAATGAAAAACTGTTTTTT.

The chain couples TRBV6-6 to TRBJ1-6, with 9 bases that match TRBD1. V was pared by 7 bases and J by 7 bases, with 5 bases of the junction left unmatched. The CDR3 is 14 amino acids. CDR1 is MNHNY, CDR2 SVGAGI, per germline (reference sequence). DNA for the CDR3: TGTGCCAGCATGTTGGACAGGGGAAATTCACCCCTCCACTTT. This sequence encodes CASMLDRGNSPLHF.

The rearrangement uses TRBV19 and TRBJ1-2; D is unclear. Germline lookup yields CDR1 LNHDA and CDR2 SQIVND (reference sequence). The V end lost 1 base, the J end lost 5 bases, and 17 bases lay between the germline ends. The CDR3 length is 16 residues. CDR3 in amino acids: CASSIGPPDSGYGYTF. In DNA form, the CDR3 reads TGTGCCAGTAGTATAGGGCCCCCCGACTCGGGGTATGGCTACACCTTC. Looking up the rest from reference TRBV19 and TRBJ1-2 gives the full variable domain: DGGITQSPKYLFRKEGQNVTLSCEQNLNHDAMYWYRQDPGQGLRLIYYSQIVNDFQKGDIAEGYSVSREKKESFPLTVTSAQKNPTAFYLCASSIGPPDSGYGYTFGSGTRLTVV.

Written as DNA, the CDR3 is TGTGCCAGCAGCCCCGGACGGACTAGCGGGGAGCTGTTTTTT. Its protein is CASSPGRTSGELFF. V usage is TRBV7-2 and J usage is TRBJ2-2; 7 nucleotides align to TRBD2. This CDR3 comprises 14 residues. Germline CDR1 and CDR2: SGHTA and FQGNSA. V trimming: 5 bases; J trimming: 7 bases; junction bases outside the gene matches: 7.

This rearrangement joins TRBV4-1 to TRBJ2-7, with D possibly TRBD1 on 5 matching bases. The CDR3 sequence is 16 residues long. Trimming pared 3 bases from V and 4 bases from J, leaving 19 bases between. The germline CDR1 and CDR2 sequences are MGHRA and YSYEKL. The CDR3 protein is CASSQTAPPRVYEQYF. CDR3 in DNA: TGCGCCAGCAGCCAGACTGCTCCCCCCAGGGTGTACGAGCAGTACTTC.

V gene TRBV9 combines with J gene TRBJ2-1; a possible D gene is TRBD1 (6 bases). CDR3 length: 15 amino acids. The V end lost 4 bases, the J end lost 6 bases, and 17 bases lay between the germline ends. Germline V gene sequence: CDR1 SGDLS, CDR2 YYNGEE. The CDR3 is CASSPGWGRINEQFF. For the CDR3, the DNA is TGTGCCAGCAGCCCTGGGTGGGGGCGAATCAATGAGCAGTTCTTC.

This clone was observed once. Written as DNA, the CDR3 is TGTGCCAGCACCCCCCGGGGACAGGGGAGGGAGACCCAGTACTTC. This sequence encodes CASTPRGQGRETQYF. The chain combines TRBV25-1 with TRBJ2-5; 10 bases fit TRBD1. The CDR3 is 15 residues long. Losses at the gene ends were 7 bases for V and 5 bases for J; bases not matched to a gene: 10. The germline V gene encodes CDR1 MGHDK and CDR2 SYGVNS.

The chain joins TRBV5-4 to TRBJ2-1; 7 bases match TRBD1. The CDR3 is 14 residues long. The V segment lost 0 bases and the J segment 6 bases; nucleotides outside the gene matches: 3. Germline loops: CDR1 SGHNT, CDR2 YYREEE (reference sequence). The DNA for the CDR3 is TGTGCCAGCAGCTTGGGGGCAGGGGGCAATGAGCAGTTCTTC. It encodes CASSLGAGGNEQFF.

J is TRBJ2-5 and V is TRBV2, with 9 bases lining up with TRBD1. This CDR3 is 14 amino acids long. The ends lost 6 bases at V and 5 bases at J; junction bases unmatched: 7. From germline, CDR1 is SNHLY and CDR2 FYNNEI. DNA for the CDR3: TGTGCCAGCAGGCATACAGGGGGCGAGGAGACCCAGTACTTC. It codes for CASRHTGGEETQYF.

This clone was counted between two and nine times. The chain recombines TRBV11-2 with TRBJ2-2, with 7 bases aligning to TRBD1. This CDR3 comprises 14 residues. V lost 5 bases and J lost 6; bases outside the gene matches: 6. Germline CDR1 SGHAT, CDR2 FQNNGV. CDR3 protein: CASSNTGAPGELFF. In DNA form, the CDR3 reads TGTGCCAGCAGCAATACAGGGGCTCCCGGGGAGCTGTTTTTT.

This chain uses TRBV6-6 with TRBJ1-1; 7 bases are shared with TRBD1. The CDR3 contains 14 residues. Germline V gene sequence: CDR1 MNHNY, CDR2 SVGAGI (reference sequence). V shed 2 bases and J 4 bases; nucleotides not matched to a gene: 4. This chain's CDR3 is CASSYVPGGTEAFF. As DNA, the CDR3 is TGTGCCAGCAGTTACGTCCCAGGGGGCACTGAAGCTTTCTTT.

This clone was seen a few times. This chain joins TRBV6-1 and TRBJ2-5; maybe TRBD2 (5 bases). Trimming removed 1 base at V and 7 bases at J, with 13 bases between. The germline CDR1 and CDR2 sequences are MNHNS and SASEGT. The CDR3 consists of 14 residues. The CDR3, as DNA: TGTGCCAGCAGTGAAGGGGGAGATTTCGGGACCCAGTACTTC. Translation: CASSEGGDFGTQYF.

The genes are TRBV10-3 and TRBJ2-1, with 9 bases fitting TRBD1. Germline loops: CDR1 ENHRY, CDR2 SYGVKD. This CDR3 has 16 residues. V lost 3 bases and J lost 6; bases outside the gene matches: 9. CDR3 sequence: CAISDHDRGLANEQFF. The CDR3 bases are TGTGCCATCAGTGACCACGACAGGGGGTTGGCCAATGAGCAGTTCTTC.

The genes are TRBV2 and TRBJ1-3; the D is unclear. Germline CDR1 is SNHLY and CDR2 is FYNNEI. The CDR3 totals 15 residues. V lost 3 bases to trimming and J lost 1 base, with 10 bases between them. CDR3 coding DNA: TGTGCCAGCAGTGATGTGCGGGCGTCTGGAAACACCATATATTTT. This gives the protein CASSDVRASGNTIYF.

The genes are TRBV30 and TRBJ1-5, with D unresolved. The CDR3 runs to 13 residues. Germline values: CDR1 GTSNPN, CDR2 SVGIG (reference sequence). V lost 0 bases, J lost 7 bases, and 10 bases lay in between. CDR3 in DNA: TGTGCCTGGAGTGTTAGCCCGGGACAGCCCCAGCATTTT. It specifies CAWSVSPGQPQHF.

This clone was seen a single time. The chain is built from TRBV6-1 and TRBJ2-5, with D maybe TRBD2 (6 bases). Near its end, the DNA agrees better with TRBJ2-7, so the J call may be wrong. The germline gives CDR1 MNHNS, CDR2 SASEGT. This CDR3 has 15 residues. CDR3 amino acids: CATTDLGLGTYEQYF. DNA of the CDR3: TGTGCCACCACAGATCTGGGACTGGGGACCTACGAGCAGTACTTC.

This chain connects TRBV9 to TRBJ2-2; 14 bases agree with TRBD2. Losses at the gene ends were 5 bases for V and 0 bases for J; bases not matched to a gene: 3. Germline V gene lookup returns CDR1 SGDLS and CDR2 YYNGEE. The CDR3 is 17 residues long. The CDR3 protein is CASSRTSGGSNTGELFF. Written as DNA, the CDR3 is TGTGCCAGCAGTCGGACTAGCGGGGGGTCGAACACCGGGGAGCTGTTTTTT.

The table lists this clone with a few counts. J is TRBJ2-1 and V is TRBV5-4, with D unresolved. V was pared by 3 bases and J by 6 bases, with 7 bases between. Germline lookup yields CDR1 SGHNT and CDR2 YYREEE (reference sequence). CDR3 length: 12 amino acids. This CDR3 reads CASSSVPNEQFF. The CDR3 DNA is TGTGCCAGCAGCTCGGTTCCCAATGAGCAGTTCTTC.

The chain is built from TRBV15 and TRBJ2-1; the match to TRBD1 covers 9 bases. After removal of 3 bases from V and 9 bases from J, the junction contained 3 bases not matched to a gene. Germline CDR1 and CDR2: LNHNV and YYDKDF (reference sequence). This CDR3 contains 13 residues. CDR3 protein: CATSRGQGLEQFF. The CDR3 DNA follows: TGTGCCACCAGCAGGGGACAGGGTCTTGAGCAGTTCTTC.

The V call is TRBV5-1, the J call TRBJ2-3; D call uncertain. There are 14 residues in the CDR3. V was pared by 4 bases and J by 2 bases, with 11 bases between. CDR1 SGHRS and CDR2 YFSETQ come from the germline V gene. The DNA for the CDR3 is TGCGCCAGCAGCCCCACCAGAAACACAGATACGCAGTATTTT. Translated: CASSPTRNTDTQYF.

The chain recombines TRBV19 with TRBJ2-5, with D perhaps matching TRBD2 (6 bases). The CDR3 is made up of 14 amino acids. Germline assignment: CDR1 LNHDA and CDR2 SQIVND (reference sequence). The V end was cut by 5 bases, the J end by 7 bases, with 17 bases between. The CDR3 loop is CASSSGGQGGTQYF. In DNA form, the CDR3 reads TGTGCCAGTAGTTCCGGCGGGCAGGGAGGGACCCAGTACTTC. Variable domain in full (rest from reference TRBV19 and TRBJ2-5): DGGITQSPKYLFRKEGQNVTLSCEQNLNHDAMYWYRQDPGQGLRLIYYSQIVNDFQKGDIAEGYSVSREKKESFPLTVTSAQKNPTAFYLCASSSGGQGGTQYFGPGTRLLVL.